These 13 T cell receptor beta chains share one sample of origin, sequenced in a study of sequential checkpoint blockade in melanoma. Some clones are missing from TCRdb's copy, which holds only in-frame ones; the method was immunoSEQ multiplex PCR. The sample holds 20,000 or so clones, 73% seen once. As for treatment: randomized to nivolumab then ipilimumab (arm A) or the reverse (arm B). The source material was CD8+ T cells sorted from blood (inferred from file names), sampled from a patient given nivolumab and ipilimumab in sequence. The receptors were sampled from a human donor with melanoma.

The V call is TRBV28, the J call TRBJ2-7; TRBD1 matches 7 bases. CDR3 length equals 14 residues. The germline gives CDR1 MDHEN, CDR2 SYDVKM. V lost 6 bases to trimming and J lost 2 bases; unmatched junction nucleotides: 7. The CDR3 nucleotides read TGTGCCAGCAGACCGACAGGGAACGCCTACGAGCAGTACTTC. Protein product: CASRPTGNAYEQYF. Using reference TRBV28 and TRBJ2-7 for the parts outside the CDR3, the full variable domain is DVKVTQSSRYLVKRTGEKVFLECVQDMDHENMFWYRQDPGLGLRLIYFSYDVKMKEKGDIPEGYSVSREKKERFSLILESASTNQTSMYLCASRPTGNAYEQYFGPGTRLTVT.

CDR3 DNA sequence: TGCGCCAGCAGGACAGGGCCCTATGCAACTAATGAAAAACTGTTTTTT. Translating gives CASRTGPYATNEKLFF. This rearrangement joins TRBV10-2 to TRBJ1-4; 7 bases map to TRBD1. The V and J ends lost 6 bases and 0 bases, in that order; junction bases with no gene match: 7. The germline gives CDR1 WSHSY, CDR2 SAAADI. This CDR3 comprises 16 residues.

Details on this clone: The junction and the germline gene differ at one end; a read error may be behind it. The chain links TRBV7-7 to TRBJ2-1, with 7 bases matching TRBD2. This CDR3 is built from 15 residues. Germline V gives CDR1 SSHAT, CDR2 FNYEAQ (reference sequence). The CDR3 sequence: CASSPNFGGYNEQFF. CDR3 in DNA: TGTGCTAGCAGTCCTAACTTCGGGGGGTACAATGAGCAGTTCTTC.

This clone was seen more than once but under ten times. The chain recombines TRBV18 with TRBJ2-1; 9 positions agree with TRBD2. V was pared by 6 bases and J by 8 bases, with 14 bases of the junction left unmatched. Germline-derived CDR1 and CDR2 are KGHSH and LQKENI. The length of the CDR3 is 16 residues. The CDR3 reads CASSPQGAGGSDEQFF. In DNA form, the CDR3 reads TGTGCCAGCTCGCCCCAGGGAGCGGGAGGAAGTGATGAGCAGTTCTTC.

This clone turned up a few times. V is TRBV10-2 and J is TRBJ2-7; TRBD2 agrees at 8 bases. Germline V CDR1 and CDR2: WSHSY, SAAADI. Germline trimming cut 0 bases from V and 0 bases from J; bases unmatched to any gene: 4. The CDR3 totals 16 residues. The CDR3 nucleotides are TGCGCCAGCAGTGAGTCTAGCGGGGAAATCTCCTACGAGCAGTACTTC. Amino acids: CASSESSGEISYEQYF.

The chain is built from TRBV5-1 and TRBJ1-1; D remains ambiguous. Between the trimmed V and J ends, which lost 0 bases and 3 bases, there was a span of 9 bases. CDR3 length equals 14 residues. Germline assignment: CDR1 SGHRS and CDR2 YFSETQ. CDR3 protein: CASSLESGYTEAFF. For the CDR3, the DNA is TGCGCCAGCAGCTTGGAATCGGGTTACACTGAAGCTTTCTTT.

V is TRBV19 and J is TRBJ1-1; D remains unclear. Germline V gives CDR1 LNHDA, CDR2 SQIVND (reference sequence). V was pared by 1 base and J by 1 base, with 7 bases between. CDR3 length: 14 amino acids. CDR3 DNA: TGTGCCAGTAGTATAGTGCAGGAGAACACTGAAGCTTTCTTT. Translating it yields CASSIVQENTEAFF.

This chain connects TRBV5-8 to TRBJ1-5; 7 bases are shared with TRBD1. The V and J ends lost 6 bases and 0 bases, in that order; junction bases with no gene match: 12. The CDR3 contains 17 residues. Germline lookup yields CDR1 SGHTS and CDR2 YDEGEE. The DNA for the CDR3 is TGTGCCAGCACCTACCGGGACAGCCGGGGTAGCAATCAGCCCCAGCATTTT. It yields the protein CASTYRDSRGSNQPQHF.

The rearrangement links TRBV7-9 to TRBJ2-7; D might be TRBD1 (6 bases). Germline CDR1 reads SEHNR; CDR2 reads FQNEAQ (reference sequence). Between the trimmed V and J ends, which lost 3 bases and 2 bases, there was a span of 11 bases. This CDR3 has 14 residues. The CDR3 here is CASSFTGMAYEQYF. The CDR3 DNA is TGTGCCAGCAGCTTTACAGGGATGGCCTACGAGCAGTACTTC.

This clone was observed a handful of times. The chain has TRBV28 and TRBJ2-5, with D perhaps matching TRBD2 (5 bases). The CDR3 consists of 14 residues. Germline V gene data show CDR1 as MDHEN and CDR2 as SYDVKM. V was trimmed by 3 bases and J by 0 bases, leaving 8 bases between them. Here the CDR3 reads CASSFTGYQETQYF. CDR3 in DNA: TGTGCCAGCAGTTTCACGGGGTACCAAGAGACCCAGTACTTC. The whole variable domain, filled in from reference TRBV28 and TRBJ2-5, reads DVKVTQSSRYLVKRTGEKVFLECVQDMDHENMFWYRQDPGLGLRLIYFSYDVKMKEKGDIPEGYSVSREKKERFSLILESASTNQTSMYLCASSFTGYQETQYFGPGTRLLVL.

This rearrangement joins TRBV7-8 to TRBJ2-1; 8 nucleotides align to TRBD1. Germline V gene data show CDR1 as SGHVS and CDR2 as FQNEAQ. J gave up 0 bases and V 3 bases, and 7 bases lay outside the gene matches. The CDR3 contains 17 residues. The CDR3 DNA sequence: TGTGCCAGCAGCTTTACAGGGGGATTAAGCTCCTACAATGAGCAGTTCTTC. It encodes CASSFTGGLSSYNEQFF.

The chain has TRBV4-1 and TRBJ2-7; D perhaps matches TRBD1 (6 bases). The germline CDR1 and CDR2 sequences are MGHRA and YSYEKL. V lost 0 bases and J 4 bases, leaving 13 bases between the germline ends. The CDR3 length is 15 residues. The CDR3 is CASSQDSAGEYEQYF. The CDR3, as DNA: TGCGCCAGCAGCCAAGATTCAGCAGGGGAGTACGAGCAGTACTTC.

The chain is built from TRBV9 and TRBJ2-2, with a tentative D call TRBD1 (7 bases). CDR1 and CDR2 (germline): SGDLS, YYNGEE. The CDR3 is 19 amino acids. V lost 1 base and J 2 bases, leaving 21 bases between the germline ends. CDR3 loop: CASSVNYDREVRNTGELFF. The DNA of the CDR3 is TGTGCCAGCAGCGTAAATTACGACAGGGAGGTTCGTAACACCGGGGAGCTGTTTTTT.